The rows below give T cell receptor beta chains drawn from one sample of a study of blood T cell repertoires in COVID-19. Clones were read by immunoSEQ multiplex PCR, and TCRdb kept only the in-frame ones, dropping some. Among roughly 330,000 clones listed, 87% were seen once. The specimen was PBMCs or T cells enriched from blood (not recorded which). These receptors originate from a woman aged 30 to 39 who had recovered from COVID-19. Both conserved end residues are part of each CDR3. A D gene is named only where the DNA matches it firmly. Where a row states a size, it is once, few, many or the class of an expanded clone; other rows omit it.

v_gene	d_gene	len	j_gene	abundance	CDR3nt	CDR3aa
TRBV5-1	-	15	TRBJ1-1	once	TGCGCTAGCAGCTTGGCCGGACAAACGAACACTGAAGCTTTCTTT	CASSLAGQTNTEAFF
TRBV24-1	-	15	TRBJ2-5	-	TGTGCCACCAGTGATTTTCGAGGGGGGGTGGAGACCCAGTACTTC	CATSDFRGGVETQYF
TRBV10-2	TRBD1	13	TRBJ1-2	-	TGCGCCAGCAGTGAGTCCGGGACAGTTGGCTACACCTTC	CASSESGTVGYTF
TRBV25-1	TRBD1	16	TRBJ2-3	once	TGTGCCAGCAGTGAATGGGACAGGGGACGCACAGATACGCAGTATTTT	CASSEWDRGRTDTQYF
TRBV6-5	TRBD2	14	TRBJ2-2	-	TGTGCCTCACGCGGCGGGGGGAGCACCGGGGAGCTGTTTTTT	CASRGGGSTGELFF
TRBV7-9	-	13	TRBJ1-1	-	TGTGCCAGCAGCTTCGAGACAGCCTATGAAGCTTTCTTT	CASSFETAYEAFF
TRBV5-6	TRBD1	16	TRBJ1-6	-	TGTGCCAGCAGCTTGTTGAGGGACAGTTATAATTCACCCCTCCACTTT	CASSLLRDSYNSPLHF
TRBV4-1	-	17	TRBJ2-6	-	TGCGCCAGCAGCCAGCCAGGGGCGGCATCTGGGGCCAACGTCCTGACTTTC	CASSQPGAASGANVLTF
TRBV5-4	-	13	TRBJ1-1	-	TGTGCCAGCAGCTCGGGACAAGCGACTGAAGCTTTCTTT	CASSSGQATEAFF
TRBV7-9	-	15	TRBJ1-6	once	TGTGCCAGCTCTCTAGGGGCAGGGTTGTATTCACCCCTCCACTTT	CASSLGAGLYSPLHF